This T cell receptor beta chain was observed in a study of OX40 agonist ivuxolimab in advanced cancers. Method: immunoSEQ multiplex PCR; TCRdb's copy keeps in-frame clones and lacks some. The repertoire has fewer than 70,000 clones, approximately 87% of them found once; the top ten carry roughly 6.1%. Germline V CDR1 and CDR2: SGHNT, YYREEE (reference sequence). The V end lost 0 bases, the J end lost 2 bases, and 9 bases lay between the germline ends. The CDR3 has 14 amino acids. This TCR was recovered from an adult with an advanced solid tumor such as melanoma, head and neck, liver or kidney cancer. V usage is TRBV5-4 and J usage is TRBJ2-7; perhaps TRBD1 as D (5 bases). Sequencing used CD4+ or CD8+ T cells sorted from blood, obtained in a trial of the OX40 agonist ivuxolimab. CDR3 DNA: TGTGCCAGCAGCTTGGCAGACAGTACCTACGAGCAGTACTTC. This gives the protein CASSLADSTYEQYF.